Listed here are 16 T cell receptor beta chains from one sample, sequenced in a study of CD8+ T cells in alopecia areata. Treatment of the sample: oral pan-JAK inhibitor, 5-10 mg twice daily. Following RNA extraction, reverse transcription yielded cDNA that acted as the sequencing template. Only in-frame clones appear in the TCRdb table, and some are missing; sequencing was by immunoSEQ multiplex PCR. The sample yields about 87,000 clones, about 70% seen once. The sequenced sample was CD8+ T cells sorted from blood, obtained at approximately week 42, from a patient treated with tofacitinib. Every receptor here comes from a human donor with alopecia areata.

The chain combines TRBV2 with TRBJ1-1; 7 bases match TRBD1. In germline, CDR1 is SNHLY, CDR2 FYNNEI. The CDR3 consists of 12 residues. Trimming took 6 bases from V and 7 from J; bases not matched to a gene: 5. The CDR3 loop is CASRDRRVEAFF. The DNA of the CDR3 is TGTGCCAGCAGGGACAGGAGAGTTGAAGCTTTCTTT.

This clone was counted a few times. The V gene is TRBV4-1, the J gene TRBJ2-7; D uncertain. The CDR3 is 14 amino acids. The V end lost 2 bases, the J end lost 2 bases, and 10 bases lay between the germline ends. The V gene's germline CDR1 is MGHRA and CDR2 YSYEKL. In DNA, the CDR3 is TGCGCCAGCAGCCAATCGACACCAACCTACGAGCAGTACTTC. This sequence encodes CASSQSTPTYEQYF.

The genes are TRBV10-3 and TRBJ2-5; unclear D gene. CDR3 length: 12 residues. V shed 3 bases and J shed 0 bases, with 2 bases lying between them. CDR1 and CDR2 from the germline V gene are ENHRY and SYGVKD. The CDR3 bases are TGTGCCATCAGTGAATACCAAGAGACCCAGTACTTC. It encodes CAISEYQETQYF.

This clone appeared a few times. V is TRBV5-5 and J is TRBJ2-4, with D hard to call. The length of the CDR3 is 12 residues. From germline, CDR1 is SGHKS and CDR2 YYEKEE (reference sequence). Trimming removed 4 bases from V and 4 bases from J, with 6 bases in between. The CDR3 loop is CASSGLKNIQYF. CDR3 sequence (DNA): TGTGCCAGCAGCGGCCTGAAAAACATTCAGTACTTC.

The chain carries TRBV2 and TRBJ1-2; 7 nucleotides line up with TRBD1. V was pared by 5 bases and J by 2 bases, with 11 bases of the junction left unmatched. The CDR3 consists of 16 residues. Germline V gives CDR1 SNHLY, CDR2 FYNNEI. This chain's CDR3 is CASSRDSLPMNYGYTF. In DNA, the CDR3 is TGTGCCAGCAGTAGGGACAGCCTACCGATGAACTATGGCTACACCTTC.

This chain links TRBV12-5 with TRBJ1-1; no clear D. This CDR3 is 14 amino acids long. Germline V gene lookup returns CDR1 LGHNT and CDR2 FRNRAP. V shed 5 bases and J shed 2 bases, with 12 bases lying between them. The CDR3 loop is CASGPNRINTEAFF. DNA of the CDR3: TGTGCTAGTGGTCCGAACCGTATAAACACTGAAGCTTTCTTT. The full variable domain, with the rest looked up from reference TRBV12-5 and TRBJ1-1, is DARVTQTPRHKVTEMGQEVTMRCQPILGHNTVFWYRQTMMQGLELLAYFRNRAPLDDSGMPKDRFSAEMPDATLATLKIQPSEPRDSAVYFCASGPNRINTEAFFGQGTRLTVV.

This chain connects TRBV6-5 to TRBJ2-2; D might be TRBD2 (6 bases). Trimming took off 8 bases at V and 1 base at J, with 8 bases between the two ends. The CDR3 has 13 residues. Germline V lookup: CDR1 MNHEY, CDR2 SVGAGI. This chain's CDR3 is CASGGMNTGELFF. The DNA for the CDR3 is TGTGCCAGCGGAGGGATGAACACCGGGGAGCTGTTTTTT.

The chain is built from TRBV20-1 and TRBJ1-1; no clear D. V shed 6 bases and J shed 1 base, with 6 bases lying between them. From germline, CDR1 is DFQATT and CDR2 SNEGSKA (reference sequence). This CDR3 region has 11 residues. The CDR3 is CSARQNTEAFF. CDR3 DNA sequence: TGCAGTGCGAGACAGAACACTGAAGCTTTCTTT.

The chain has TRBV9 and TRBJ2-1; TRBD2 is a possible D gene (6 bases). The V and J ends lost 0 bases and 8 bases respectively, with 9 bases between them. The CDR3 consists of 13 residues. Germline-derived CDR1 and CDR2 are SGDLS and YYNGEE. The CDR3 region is CASSVDPSDEQFF. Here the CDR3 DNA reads TGTGCCAGCAGCGTAGACCCTAGCGATGAGCAGTTCTTC.

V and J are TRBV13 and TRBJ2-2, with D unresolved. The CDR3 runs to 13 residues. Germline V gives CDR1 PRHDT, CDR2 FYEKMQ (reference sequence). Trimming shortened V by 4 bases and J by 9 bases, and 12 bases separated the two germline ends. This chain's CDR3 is CASSSSSRRELFF. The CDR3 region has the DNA TGTGCCAGCAGCTCTAGTAGTCGTCGGGAGCTGTTTTTT.

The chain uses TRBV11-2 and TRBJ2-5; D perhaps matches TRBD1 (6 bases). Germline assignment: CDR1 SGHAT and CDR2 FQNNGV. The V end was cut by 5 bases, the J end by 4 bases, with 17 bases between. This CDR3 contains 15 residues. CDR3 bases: TGTGCCAGCAGCCCCGGGACACAAACGGGAGAGACCCAGTACTTC. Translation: CASSPGTQTGETQYF.

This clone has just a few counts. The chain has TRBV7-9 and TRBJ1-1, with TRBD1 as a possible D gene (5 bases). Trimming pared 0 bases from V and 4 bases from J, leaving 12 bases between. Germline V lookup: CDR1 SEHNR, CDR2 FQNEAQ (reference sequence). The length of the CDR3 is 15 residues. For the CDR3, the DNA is TGTGCCAGCAGCTTAGCGACAGCTTCTGCCACTGAAGCTTTCTTT. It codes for CASSLATASATEAFF.

The DNA for the CDR3 is TGTGCCAGCAGGCCTAGGGTGGTACCTACCGCGAACACCGGGGAGCTGTTTTTT. As protein: CASRPRVVPTANTGELFF. This chain uses TRBV2 with TRBJ2-2; D call uncertain. V lost 6 bases to trimming and J lost 0 bases, with 20 bases between them. The germline V gene has CDR1 SNHLY and CDR2 FYNNEI. The CDR3 has 18 amino acids.

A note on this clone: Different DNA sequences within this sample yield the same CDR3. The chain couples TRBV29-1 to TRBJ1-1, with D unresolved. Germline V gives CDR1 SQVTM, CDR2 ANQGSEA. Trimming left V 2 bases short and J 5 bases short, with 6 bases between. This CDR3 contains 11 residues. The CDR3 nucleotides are TGCAGCGTTGAATATGGTACTGAAGCTTTCTTT. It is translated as CSVEYGTEAFF.

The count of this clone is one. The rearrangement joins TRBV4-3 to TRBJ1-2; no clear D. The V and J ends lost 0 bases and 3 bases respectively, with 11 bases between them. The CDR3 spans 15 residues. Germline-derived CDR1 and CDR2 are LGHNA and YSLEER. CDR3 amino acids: CASSQDNPGDYGYTF. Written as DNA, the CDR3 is TGCGCCAGCAGCCAAGATAACCCGGGCGACTATGGCTACACCTTC.

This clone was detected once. In DNA, the CDR3 is TGTGCCAGCAGTGACCGGGACAGAGCTTTCTTT. Protein sequence: CASSDRDRAFF. The V and J genes are TRBV27 and TRBJ1-1; 7 bases are shared with TRBD1. With V trimmed by 5 bases and J by 10 bases, 4 bases remained unmatched. This CDR3 region has 11 residues. The germline CDR1 and CDR2 sequences are MNHEY and SMNVEV (reference sequence).